One sample yielded the 21 T cell receptor beta chains listed below, sequenced in a study of STAT3 mutations in large granular lymphocyte leukemia. General study findings and limits: Every T-LGLL patient had at least one immunodominant TCRbeta clonotype.

These TCRs' antigens remain unknown. Sequencing was performed with immunoSEQ multiplex PCR; in TCRdb, only in-frame clones are kept and a portion is missing. The data hold about 12,000 clones, with 75% to 80% observed a single time. The sequencing input was peripheral blood mononuclear cells. Every receptor here comes from a man aged 55 to 70 with T-cell large granular lymphocyte leukemia. Some clones in this sample may be carry-over from other donors' samples.

This clone was picked up a small number of times. This chain uses TRBV2 with TRBJ1-2; weak D call: TRBD1 (5 bases). The CDR3 has 13 residues. Germline V lookup: CDR1 SNHLY, CDR2 FYNNEI. The V and J ends lost 6 bases and 8 bases respectively, with 16 bases between them. In DNA form, the CDR3 reads TGTGCCAGCAGGCCGGGGGGGTCGAAGGGCTACACCTTC. Encoded protein: CASRPGGSKGYTF.

The table lists this clone with a few counts. This chain joins TRBV7-9 and TRBJ2-3; D gene ambiguous. CDR3 size: 13 residues. From germline, CDR1 is SEHNR and CDR2 FQNEAQ (reference sequence). The V end lost 5 bases, the J end lost 4 bases, and 10 bases lay between the germline ends. CDR3 region: CASSPGSADTQYF. The DNA of the CDR3 is TGTGCCAGCAGCCCCGGGTCAGCAGATACGCAGTATTTT. Looking up the rest from reference TRBV7-9 and TRBJ2-3 gives the full variable domain: DTGVSQNPRHKITKRGQNVTFRCDPISEHNRLYWYRQTLGQGPEFLTYFQNEAQLEKSRLLSDRFSAERPKGSFSTLEIQRTEQGDSAMYLCASSPGSADTQYFGPGTRLTVL.

V gene TRBV25-1 combines with J gene TRBJ1-2, with TRBD1 identical over 7 bases. The junction had 7 bases not matched to a gene; V was cut back by 2 bases and J by 7 bases. This CDR3 comprises 14 residues. The germline gives CDR1 MGHDK, CDR2 SYGVNS. The CDR3 region is CASSEPSDRAGYTF. As DNA, the CDR3 is TGTGCCAGCAGTGAACCCTCAGACAGGGCTGGCTACACCTTC.

The gene calls are TRBV28 and TRBJ2-5, with a possible D match to TRBD2 (5 bases). The CDR3 loop spans 13 amino acids. V was pared by 7 bases and J by 2 bases, with 11 bases between. Germline lookup yields CDR1 MDHEN and CDR2 SYDVKM. CDR3 protein: CASNGGHQETQYF. CDR3 in DNA: TGTGCCAGCAACGGAGGCCATCAAGAGACCCAGTACTTC.

The V call is TRBV30, the J call TRBJ1-2; 8 bases fit TRBD1. Germline V gene lookup returns CDR1 GTSNPN and CDR2 SVGIG (reference sequence). The CDR3 is 15 amino acids. The ends lost 3 bases at V and 4 bases at J; junction bases unmatched: 10. The CDR3 DNA reads TGTGCCTGGAGCCCAAAGGACAGGGTCAGCTATGGCTACACCTTC. This gives the protein CAWSPKDRVSYGYTF.

V and J are TRBV6-5 and TRBJ1-4; tentatively, D is TRBD1 (5 bases). The CDR3 is made up of 12 amino acids. The germline CDR1 and CDR2 sequences are MNHEY and SVGAGI. Between the trimmed V and J ends, which lost 5 bases and 10 bases, there was a span of 11 bases. CDR3 coding DNA: TGTGCCAGCAGTCGGGACTTTGGAAAACTGTTTTTT. Translating gives CASSRDFGKLFF.

This clone has more than one count but fewer than ten. This chain links TRBV10-2 with TRBJ2-3; 9 bases map to TRBD2. This CDR3 contains 16 residues. V gave up 3 bases and J gave up 0 bases; unmatched junction bases: 4. CDR1 WSHSY and CDR2 SAAADI come from the germline V gene. The CDR3, as DNA: TGCGCCAGCAGTGACAGGACTAGCGTAAGCACAGATACGCAGTATTTT. Protein sequence: CASSDRTSVSTDTQYF.

This sequence joins TRBV28 and TRBJ2-1; 7 nucleotides agree with TRBD1. The CDR3 spans 17 residues. J was trimmed by 4 bases and V by 5 bases; bases with no gene match: 14. Per the germline V gene, CDR1 is MDHEN and CDR2 is SYDVKM. The CDR3: CASSQRPTGAKYNEQFF. The CDR3 bases are TGTGCCAGCAGTCAAAGACCCACAGGGGCCAAATACAATGAGCAGTTCTTC.

The genes are TRBV7-2 and TRBJ2-7; D assignment may be TRBD1 or TRBD2 (5 bases each). V shed 2 bases and J shed 3 bases, with 11 bases lying between them. CDR3 length: 14 residues. In germline, CDR1 is SGHTA, CDR2 FQGNSA. CDR3 in DNA: TGTGCCAGCAGCTTATCAGGGAGAGGCTACGAGCAGTACTTC. Translating gives CASSLSGRGYEQYF.

V gene TRBV30 combines with J gene TRBJ2-7; D gene uncertain. V lost 0 bases to trimming and J lost 6 bases, with 6 bases between them. Germline loops: CDR1 GTSNPN, CDR2 SVGIG (reference sequence). The CDR3 runs to 11 residues. The CDR3 coding sequence is TGTGCCTGGAGTGTAATGTCCGAGCAGTACTTC. Protein sequence: CAWSVMSEQYF.

V is TRBV29-1 and J is TRBJ2-6; possibly TRBD1 or TRBD2 for D (5 bases each). The V end lost 4 bases, the J end lost 0 bases, and 10 bases lay between the germline ends. The CDR3 sequence is 15 residues long. Germline CDR1 is SQVTM and CDR2 is ANQGSEA. CDR3 DNA: TGCAGCGTTGGGGACCGGGGCTCTGGGGCCAACGTCCTGACTTTC. This sequence encodes CSVGDRGSGANVLTF.

The chain is built from TRBV4-1 and TRBJ1-1, with D possibly being TRBD1 (5 bases). Germline CDR1 reads MGHRA; CDR2 reads YSYEKL. The CDR3 runs to 15 residues. Trimming cost V 2 bases and J 3 bases, with 13 bases left between them. The DNA for the CDR3 is TGCGCCAGCAGCCAAACTCGGGGAGGGGACACTGAAGCTTTCTTT. The encoded protein is CASSQTRGGDTEAFF.

V and J are TRBV18 and TRBJ1-1; 8 positions match TRBD1. The CDR3 sequence is 16 residues long. Germline CDR1 and CDR2: KGHSH and LQKENI. The junction had 5 bases not matched to a gene; V was cut back by 2 bases and J by 0 bases. The CDR3 nucleotides read TGTGCCAGCTCACCATCATGGGACAGGCTGAACACTGAAGCTTTCTTT. It codes for CASSPSWDRLNTEAFF.

This clone was detected once. CDR3 nucleotides: TGTGCCAGCAGTTACTCCTGGACTGACGGCTACACCTTC. Translated: CASSYSWTDGYTF. The chain recombines TRBV6-6 with TRBJ1-2; D is ambiguous. The length of the CDR3 is 13 residues. V lost 0 bases to trimming and J lost 8 bases, with 10 bases between them. Germline V CDR1 and CDR2: MNHNY, SVGAGI (reference sequence).

The chain is built from TRBV19 and TRBJ1-5, with unresolved D. Germline V CDR1 and CDR2: LNHDA, SQIVND (reference sequence). The CDR3 runs 13 residues. V lost 5 bases and J 6 bases, leaving 11 bases between the germline ends. CDR3 sequence: CASSPAQRQPQHF. The CDR3, as DNA: TGTGCCAGTAGTCCCGCGCAGCGTCAGCCCCAGCATTTT.

The sample holds a few counts of this clone. The chain recombines TRBV30 with TRBJ1-2; no firm D call. Germline V gene data show CDR1 as GTSNPN and CDR2 as SVGIG (reference sequence). The length of the CDR3 is 11 residues. V dropped 1 base and J dropped 2 bases, with 2 bases sitting between them. The CDR3 DNA is TGTGCCTGGAGTGACAACTATGGCTACACCTTC. Encoded protein: CAWSDNYGYTF.

The gene calls are TRBV6-6 and TRBJ1-4; D may be TRBD1 (6 bases). Between the trimmed V and J ends, which lost 5 bases and 3 bases, there was a span of 13 bases. The length of the CDR3 is 15 residues. CDR1 and CDR2 (germline): MNHNY, SVGAGI (reference sequence). CDR3 nucleotide sequence: TGTGCCAGCAGTGCCTCCGGGACACCTAATGAAAAACTGTTTTTT. It yields the protein CASSASGTPNEKLFF.

The rearrangement uses TRBV1 and TRBJ1-1; the table's D call TRBD1 went unverified against the DNA. TRBV1 is a known pseudogene. CDR3 length: 16 amino acids. CDR3 sequence (DNA): TGCACCAGCAGCCAAGGACAGGGGAGGGGTAACACTGAAGCTTTCTTT. Amino acids: CTSSQGQGRGNTEAFF.

The chain recombines TRBV27 with TRBJ2-2; 8 bases match TRBD1. With V trimmed by 7 bases and J by 5 bases, 6 bases remained unmatched. This CDR3 comprises 14 residues. Germline assignment: CDR1 MNHEY and CDR2 SMNVEV (reference sequence). This chain's CDR3 is CASTPTGATGELFF. The CDR3 bases are TGTGCCAGCACCCCGACAGGGGCGACCGGGGAGCTGTTTTTT.

The CDR3 DNA sequence: TGCGCCAGCAGCCAATCCCGGACAGGGAAGACTGAAGCTTTCTTT. This codes for CASSQSRTGKTEAFF. The V and J genes are TRBV4-3 and TRBJ1-1; 8 bases agree with TRBD1. J was trimmed by 5 bases and V by 2 bases; bases with no gene match: 7. There are 15 residues in the CDR3. CDR1 LGHNA and CDR2 YSLEER come from the germline V gene.

This chain joins TRBV4-3 and TRBJ2-1; no clear D. CDR3 length: 13 amino acids. Germline CDR1 is LGHNA and CDR2 is YSLEER. V was trimmed by 4 bases and J by 0 bases, leaving 4 bases between them. CDR3 nucleotide sequence: TGCGCCAGCAGCCCCTCCTCCTACAATGAGCAGTTCTTC. It specifies CASSPSSYNEQFF.